Listed below are T cell receptor beta chains from one sample, sequenced in a study of cytomegalovirus exposure and HLA in healthy donors. Sequenced by immunoSEQ multiplex PCR; TCRdb stores in-frame clones only, minus some. The sample records fewer than 60,000 clones, roughly nine tenths being singletons. The sequenced sample consisted of PBMCs. The receptors stem from a woman aged 18-29 years in good health and CMV-seronegative. Each CDR3 is given with its conserved first and last residue. Fields, in order: D gene, J gene, V gene, clone size, CDR3 DNA, CDR3 protein. D genes are given only for firm matches. Some rows have no size entry. The others give once, few or many, or a class for an expanded clone.

>TRBD2|TRBJ2-7|TRBV7-9|NA
TGTGCCAGCAGCCGAACGGGACTAGCGGGAGAGAGGCAGTACTTC
CASSRTGLAGERQYF
>TRBD2|TRBJ2-1|TRBV27|NA
TGTGCCAGCAGTTACCTGGGAGCCGGGACTAGCTCTTGGAATGAGCAGTTCTTC
CASSYLGAGTSSWNEQFF
>NA|TRBJ2-5|TRBV5-1|NA
TGCGCCAGCAGCATTAGACCCTCGGGGCAAGAGACCCAGTACTTC
CASSIRPSGQETQYF
>TRBD2|TRBJ2-2|TRBV5-6|NA
TGTGCCAGCAGCTCCGGACTAGCGGGAGATGTAGGGGAGCTGTTTTTT
CASSSGLAGDVGELFF
>NA|TRBJ2-7|TRBV18|NA
TGTGCCAGCTCACAGGACAGCCTTATCTCCTACGAGCAGTACTTC
CASSQDSLISYEQYF
>NA|TRBJ2-7|TRBV18|NA
TGTGCCAGCTCACCCGACCTCGACTCCTCCTACGAGCAGTACTTC
CASSPDLDSSYEQYF
>TRBD1|TRBJ2-7|TRBV19|NA
TGTGCCAGTAGTACCGCAGACAGGGGGCACAACGAGCAGTACTTC
CASSTADRGHNEQYF
>TRBD1|TRBJ1-5|TRBV5-5|few
TGTGCCAGCAGCTGGACAGGGGAGAATCAGCCCCAGCATTTT
CASSWTGENQPQHF
>NA|TRBJ2-4|TRBV5-4|NA
TGTGCCAGCAGCTTGGGGGGAGGACGCGGGTACATTCAGTACTTC
CASSLGGGRGYIQYF
>TRBD2|TRBJ2-2|TRBV15|NA
TGTGCCATAGCGGGAGGGTATGGGACCGGGGAGCTGTTTTTT
CAIAGGYGTGELFF
>TRBD1|TRBJ2-1|TRBV28|NA
TGTGCCAGCAGTCGACCGACAGGGGGAAATGAGCAGTTCTTC
CASSRPTGGNEQFF
>NA|TRBJ1-5|TRBV30|NA
TGTGCCTGGAGTGTGCAGGCCGGGGGCAATCAGCCCCAGCATTTT
CAWSVQAGGNQPQHF
>NA|TRBJ1-1|TRBV27|NA
TGTGCCAGCAGCCGAACCTACAGGGACACTGAAGCTTTCTTT
CASSRTYRDTEAFF
>TRBD2|TRBJ2-1|TRBV19|NA
TGTGCCAGTAGTATAGAAGTTAGCGGGGGGTCCTACAATGAGCAGTTCTTC
CASSIEVSGGSYNEQFF
>NA|TRBJ2-5|TRBV5-1|NA
TGCGCCAGCAGCTCGGACTACCAAGAGACCCAGTACTTC
CASSSDYQETQYF
>TRBD2|TRBJ2-3|TRBV5-6|NA
TGTGCCAGTACACCGGGACTAGCGGGGTTGGGAGATACGCAGTATTTT
CASTPGLAGLGDTQYF
>TRBD1|TRBJ2-7|TRBV7-9|NA
TGTGCCAGCAGCCCGACGGACAGGGTAGTCTACGAGCAGTACTTC
CASSPTDRVVYEQYF
>NA|TRBJ1-4|TRBV28|NA
TGTGCCAGCGCTCACAGGGTACAGGAAAAACTGTTTTTT
CASAHRVQEKLFF
>TRBD1|TRBJ1-2|TRBV13|NA
TGTGCCAGCAGCGTGACAGGGAGGTATGGCTACACCTTC
CASSVTGRYGYTF
>NA|TRBJ2-7|TRBV7-9|NA
TGTGCCAGCAGCTTAGAGTCCAGGTGGGACGAGCAGTACTTC
CASSLESRWDEQYF
>NA|TRBJ1-1|TRBV6-1|NA
TGTGCCAGCAGTGAATGGTTAGGGGTTACTGAAGCTTTCTTT
CASSEWLGVTEAFF
>NA|TRBJ1-1|TRBV7-9|NA
TGTGCCAGCAGCTTAGGAGGTAGGGGGGGCACTGAAGCTTTCTTT
CASSLGGRGGTEAFF
>NA|TRBJ1-5|TRBV30|NA
TGTGCCTGGAGCCATGACAGAGCCAAAAATCAGCCCCAGCATTTT
CAWSHDRAKNQPQHF
>NA|TRBJ2-7|TRBV5-1|NA
TGCGCCAGCAGCTCTCAGGGTATATCCTACGAGCAGTACTTC
CASSSQGISYEQYF
>TRBD1|TRBJ2-7|TRBV9|once
TGTGCCAGCAGCCTCGGAGGACAGGTTGGGAGCGAGCAGTACTTC
CASSLGGQVGSEQYF
>NA|TRBJ2-2|TRBV11-2|NA
TGTGCCAGCAGCTTAGAGCGGGCCCTGGGCCCATCCGGGGAGCTGTTTTTT
CASSLERALGPSGELFF
>TRBD1|TRBJ1-1|TRBV28|once
TGTGCCAGCAGTTTGTTGGGACAGGGATTTCTTGTTTTGAACACTGAAGCTTTCTTT
CASSLLGQGFLVLNTEAFF
>TRBD2|TRBJ2-5|TRBV5-4|once
TGTGCCAGCAGCGCCCGGACTAGCGGAGAGACCCAGTACTTC
CASSARTSGETQYF
>NA|TRBJ2-7|TRBV7-8|few
TGTGCCAGCAGCTTAACTTCGGACAGTAACGAGCAGTACTTC
CASSLTSDSNEQYF
>TRBD1|TRBJ1-2|TRBV6-1|NA
TGTGCCAGCAGTGTCACGACAGGGGGCAAGTATGGCTACACCTTC
CASSVTTGGKYGYTF
>TRBD2|TRBJ2-1|TRBV7-8|NA
TGTGCCAGCAGCCCGACCGGGACTAGCGGGAGGGCCTCTCTATCTGAGCAGTTCTTC
CASSPTGTSGRASLSEQFF